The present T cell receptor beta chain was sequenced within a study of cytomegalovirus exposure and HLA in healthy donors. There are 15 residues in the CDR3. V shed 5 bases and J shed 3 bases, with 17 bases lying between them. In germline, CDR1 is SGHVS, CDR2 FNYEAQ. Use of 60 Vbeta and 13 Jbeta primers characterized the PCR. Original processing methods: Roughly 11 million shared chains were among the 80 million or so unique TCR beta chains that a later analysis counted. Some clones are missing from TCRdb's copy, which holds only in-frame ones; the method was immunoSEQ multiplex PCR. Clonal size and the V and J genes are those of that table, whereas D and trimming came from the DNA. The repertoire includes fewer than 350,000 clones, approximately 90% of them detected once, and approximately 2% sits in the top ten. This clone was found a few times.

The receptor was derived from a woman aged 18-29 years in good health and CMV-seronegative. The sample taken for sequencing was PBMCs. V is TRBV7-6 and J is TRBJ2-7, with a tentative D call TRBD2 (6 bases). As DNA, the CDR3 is TGTGCCAGCAGCAAGCCCCCAGCGGGTTACTACGAGCAGTACTTC. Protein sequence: CASSKPPAGYYEQYF.